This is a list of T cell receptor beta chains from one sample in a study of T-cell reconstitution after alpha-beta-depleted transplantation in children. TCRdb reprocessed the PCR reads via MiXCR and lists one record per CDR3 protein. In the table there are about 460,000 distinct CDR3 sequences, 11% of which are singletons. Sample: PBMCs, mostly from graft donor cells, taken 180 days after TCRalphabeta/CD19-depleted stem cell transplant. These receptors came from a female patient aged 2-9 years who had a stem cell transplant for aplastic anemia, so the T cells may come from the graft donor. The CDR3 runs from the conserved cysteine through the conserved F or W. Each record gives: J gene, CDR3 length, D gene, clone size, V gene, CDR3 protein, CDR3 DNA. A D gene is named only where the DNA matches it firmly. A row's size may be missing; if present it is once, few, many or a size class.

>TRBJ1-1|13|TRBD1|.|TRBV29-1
CSGWQGAQTEAFF
TGCAGCGGCTGGCAGGGGGCGCAAACTGAAGCTTTCTTT
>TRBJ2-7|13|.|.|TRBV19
CACSPRQAYEQYF
TGTGCCTGTAGCCCCCGGCAGGCCTACGAGCAGTACTTC
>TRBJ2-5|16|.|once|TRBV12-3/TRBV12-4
CASSLVTIPDQETQYF
TGTGCCAGCAGTTTGGTGACTATCCCCGACCAAGAGACCCAGTACTTC
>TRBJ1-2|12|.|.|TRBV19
CASSPGARGYTF
TGTGCCAGTAGTCCTGGGGCCCGTGGCTACACCTTC
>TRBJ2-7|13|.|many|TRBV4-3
CASSQARFHEQYF
TGCGCCAGCAGCCAAGCCCGCTTCCACGAGCAGTACTTC
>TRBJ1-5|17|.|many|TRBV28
CASSVWVVDRVNQPQHF
TGTGCCAGCAGTGTTTGGGTCGTAGACCGAGTCAATCAGCCCCAGCATTTT
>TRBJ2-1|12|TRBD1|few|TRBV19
CASRDRVREQFF
TGTGCCAGTAGGGACAGGGTTCGGGAGCAGTTCTTC
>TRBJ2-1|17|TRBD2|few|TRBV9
CASSVQAGTSGNNEQFF
TGTGCCAGCAGCGTTCAAGCCGGGACTAGCGGGAATAATGAGCAGTTCTTC
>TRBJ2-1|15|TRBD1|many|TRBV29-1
CSVSTGGWTYNEQFF
TGCAGCGTGTCAACAGGGGGATGGACCTACAATGAGCAGTTCTTC
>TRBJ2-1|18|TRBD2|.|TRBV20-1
CSARDPTGASGRATEQFF
TGCAGTGCTAGAGATCCCACAGGGGCTAGCGGGAGGGCCACTGAGCAGTTCTTC
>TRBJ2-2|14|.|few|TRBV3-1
CASRSRGDTGELFF
TGTGCCAGCAGGTCAAGAGGGGATACCGGGGAGCTGTTTTTT
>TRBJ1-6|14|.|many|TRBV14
CASSNRDTDSPLHF
TGTGCCAGCAGCAACCGGGACACGGACTCACCCCTCCACTTT
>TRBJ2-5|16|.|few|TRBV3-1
CASSHETTVSWETQYF
TGTGCCAGCAGCCATGAAACAACCGTCTCGTGGGAGACCCAGTACTTC
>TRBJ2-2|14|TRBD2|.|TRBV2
CASTPREDTGELFF
TGTGCCAGCACGCCGCGGGAGGACACCGGGGAGCTGTTTTTT
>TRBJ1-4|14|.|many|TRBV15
CATRPVEGYEKLFF
TGTGCCACCAGACCCGTGGAGGGCTACGAAAAACTGTTTTTT
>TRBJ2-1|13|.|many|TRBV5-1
CASSSLLVNEQFF
TGCGCCAGCAGCTCTTTACTGGTTAATGAGCAGTTCTTC
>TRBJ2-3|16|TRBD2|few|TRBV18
CASSHVSGRAADTQYF
TGTGCCAGCTCACACGTTAGCGGGAGGGCAGCAGATACGCAGTATTTT
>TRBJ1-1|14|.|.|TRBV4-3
CASSQTDRWSEAFF
TGCGCCAGCAGCCAAACTGACAGGTGGAGCGAAGCTTTCTTT
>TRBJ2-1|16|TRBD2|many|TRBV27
CASSPGPGGGYNEQFF
TGTGCCAGCAGTCCAGGCCCGGGAGGAGGTTACAATGAGCAGTTCTTC
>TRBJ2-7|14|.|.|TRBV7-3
CASSLLASSYEQYF
TGTGCCAGCAGCTTATTGGCTAGCTCCTACGAGCAGTACTTC
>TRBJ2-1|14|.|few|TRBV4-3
CASSPNGISNEQFF
TGCGCCAGCAGCCCCAACGGGATTTCTAATGAGCAGTTCTTC
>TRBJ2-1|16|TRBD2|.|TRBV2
CASRAALAVTINEQFF
TGTGCCAGCAGGGCAGCCCTAGCGGTAACAATCAATGAGCAGTTCTTC
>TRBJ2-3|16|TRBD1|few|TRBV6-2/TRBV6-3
CASSSPTGGKPDTQYF
TGTGCCAGCAGTTCGCCGACAGGGGGTAAACCAGATACGCAGTATTTT